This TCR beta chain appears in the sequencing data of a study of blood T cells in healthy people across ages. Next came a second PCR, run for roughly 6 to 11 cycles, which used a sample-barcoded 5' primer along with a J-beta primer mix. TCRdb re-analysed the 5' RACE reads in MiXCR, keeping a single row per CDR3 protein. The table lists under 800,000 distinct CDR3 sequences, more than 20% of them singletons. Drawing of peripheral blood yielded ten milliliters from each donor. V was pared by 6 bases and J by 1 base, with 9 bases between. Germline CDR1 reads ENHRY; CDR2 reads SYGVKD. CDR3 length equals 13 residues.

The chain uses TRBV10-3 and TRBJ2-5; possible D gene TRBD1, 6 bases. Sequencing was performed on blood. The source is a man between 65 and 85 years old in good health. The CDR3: CAISRGSQETQYF. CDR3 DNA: TGTGCCATCAGCAGGGGCTCCCAAGAGACCCAGTACTTC.